This TCR beta chain was observed in a study of shared clonotypes between healthy human individuals. CDR3 length equals 16 residues. Per germline, CDR1 MNHEY and CDR2 SMNVEV (reference sequence). The ends were cut back, 5 bases at V and 0 bases at J, with 14 bases in the middle. Naive CD8 cells, CD45RO-negative and positively selected for CCR7, excluded terminally differentiated effector memory CD45RA+ cells. Original processing notes: ImmunoSEQ gave junction-only sequences without quality scores, so filtering differed. The data were produced by immunoSEQ multiplex PCR, yet TCRdb's version contains in-frame clones alone and is incomplete. V, J and clone size reflect that table, while D and trimming were determined from the DNA. Of about 2.2 million clones listed, just over 90% are singletons. This clone showed up just once. Its antigen remains unknown. Whole-study findings and limits: The sharing of approximately 4.6% of naive CD4 clonotypes was seen across a handful of donors. The expectation was that sequencing depth would affect clonotype sharing among donors.

The chain is built from TRBV27 and TRBJ1-3; D is uncertain. Specimen: naive CD8+ T cells from PBMCs. This sequence was found in a man aged 18 to 30 in good health. Some clones in this sample may be carry-over from other donors' samples. CDR3 region: CASSTLDGDSGNTIYF. In DNA form, the CDR3 reads TGTGCCAGCAGTACCTTAGACGGAGACTCTGGAAACACCATATATTTT.